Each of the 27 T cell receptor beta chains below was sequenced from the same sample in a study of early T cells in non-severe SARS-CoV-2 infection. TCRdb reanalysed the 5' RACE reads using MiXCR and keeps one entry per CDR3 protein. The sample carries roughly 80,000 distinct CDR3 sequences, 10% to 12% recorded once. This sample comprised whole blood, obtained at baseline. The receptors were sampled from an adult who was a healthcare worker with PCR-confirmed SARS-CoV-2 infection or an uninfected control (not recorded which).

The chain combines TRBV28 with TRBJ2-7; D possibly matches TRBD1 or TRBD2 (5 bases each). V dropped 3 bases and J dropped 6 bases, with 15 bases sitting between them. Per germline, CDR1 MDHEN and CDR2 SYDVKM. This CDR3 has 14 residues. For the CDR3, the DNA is TGTGCCAGCAGTTTTGGGACGAGGGTGGGCGAGCAGTACTTC. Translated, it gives CASSFGTRVGEQYF.

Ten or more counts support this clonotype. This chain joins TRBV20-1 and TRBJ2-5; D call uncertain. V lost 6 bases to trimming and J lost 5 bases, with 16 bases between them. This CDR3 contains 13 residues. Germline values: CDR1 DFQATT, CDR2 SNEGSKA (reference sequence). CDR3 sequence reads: CSAQPRPGETQYF. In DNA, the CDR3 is TGCAGTGCACAGCCCCGACCGGGCGAGACCCAGTACTTC.

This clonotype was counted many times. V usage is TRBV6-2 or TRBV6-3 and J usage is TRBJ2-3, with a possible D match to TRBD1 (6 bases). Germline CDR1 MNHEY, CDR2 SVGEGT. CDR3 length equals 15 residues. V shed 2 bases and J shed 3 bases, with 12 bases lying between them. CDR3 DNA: TGTGCCAGCAGTTACGGGGGCCCTTGGACAGATACGCAGTATTTT. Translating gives CASSYGGPWTDTQYF.

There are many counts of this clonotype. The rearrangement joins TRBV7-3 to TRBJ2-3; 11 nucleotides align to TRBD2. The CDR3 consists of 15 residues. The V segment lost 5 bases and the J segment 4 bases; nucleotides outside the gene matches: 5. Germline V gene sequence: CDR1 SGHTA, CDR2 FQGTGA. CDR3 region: CASSGLAGGPDTQYF. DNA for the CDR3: TGTGCCAGCAGCGGATTAGCGGGGGGGCCAGATACGCAGTATTTT.

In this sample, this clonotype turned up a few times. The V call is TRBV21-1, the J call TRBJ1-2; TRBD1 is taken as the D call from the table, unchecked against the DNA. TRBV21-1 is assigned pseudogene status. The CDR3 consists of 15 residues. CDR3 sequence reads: CASSKAEGRNYGYTF. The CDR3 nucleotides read TGTGCCAGCAGCAAAGCGGAGGGACGTAACTATGGCTACACCTTC.

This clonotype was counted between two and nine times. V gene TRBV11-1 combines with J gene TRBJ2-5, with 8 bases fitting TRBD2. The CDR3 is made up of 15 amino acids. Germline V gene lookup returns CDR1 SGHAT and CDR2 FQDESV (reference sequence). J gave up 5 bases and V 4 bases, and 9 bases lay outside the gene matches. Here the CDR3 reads CASSSLLSGDETQYF. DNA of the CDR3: TGTGCCAGCAGCTCTCTACTTAGCGGGGATGAGACCCAGTACTTC.

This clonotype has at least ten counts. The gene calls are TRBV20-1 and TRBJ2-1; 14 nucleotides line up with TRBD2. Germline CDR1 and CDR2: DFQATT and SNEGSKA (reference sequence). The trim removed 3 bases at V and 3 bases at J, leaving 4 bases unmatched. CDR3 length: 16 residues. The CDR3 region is CSARRLAGGHYNEQFF. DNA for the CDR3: TGCAGTGCTAGGAGACTAGCGGGGGGGCACTACAATGAGCAGTTCTTC.

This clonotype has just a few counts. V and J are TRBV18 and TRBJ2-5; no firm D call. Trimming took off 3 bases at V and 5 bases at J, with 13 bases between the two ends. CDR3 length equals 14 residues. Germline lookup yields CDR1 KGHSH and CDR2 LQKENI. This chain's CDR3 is CASSPSGTEETQYF. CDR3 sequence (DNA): TGTGCCAGCTCACCCTCCGGAACGGAGGAGACCCAGTACTTC.

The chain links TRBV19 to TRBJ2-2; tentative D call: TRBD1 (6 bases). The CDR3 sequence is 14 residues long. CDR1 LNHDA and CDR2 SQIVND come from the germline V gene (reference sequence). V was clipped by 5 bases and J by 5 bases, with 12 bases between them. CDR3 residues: CASSPGTSTGELFF. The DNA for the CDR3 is TGTGCCAGTAGTCCCGGGACATCGACCGGGGAGCTGTTTTTT.

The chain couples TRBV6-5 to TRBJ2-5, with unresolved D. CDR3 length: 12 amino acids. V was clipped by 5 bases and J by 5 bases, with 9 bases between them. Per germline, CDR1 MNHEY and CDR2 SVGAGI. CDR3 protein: CASSRSKETQYF. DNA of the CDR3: TGTGCCAGCAGTAGGTCGAAGGAGACCCAGTACTTC.

The CDR3 nucleotides read TGTGCCAGCAGTTTCGCCCGAGAGACCCAGTACTTC. Translating it yields CASSFARETQYF. The gene calls are TRBV28 and TRBJ2-5; D gene uncertain. This CDR3 region has 12 residues. Germline V CDR1 and CDR2: MDHEN, SYDVKM. V lost 3 bases and J lost 4, with 6 bases in between. Full variable domain (remainder filled in from reference TRBV28 and TRBJ2-5): DVKVTQSSRYLVKRTGEKVFLECVQDMDHENMFWYRQDPGLGLRLIYFSYDVKMKEKGDIPEGYSVSREKKERFSLILESASTNQTSMYLCASSFARETQYFGPGTRLLVL.

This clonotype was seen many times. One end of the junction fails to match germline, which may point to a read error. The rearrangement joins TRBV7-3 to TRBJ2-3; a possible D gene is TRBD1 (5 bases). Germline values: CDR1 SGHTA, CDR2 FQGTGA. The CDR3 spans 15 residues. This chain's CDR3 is CASSQVGRQGERVHF. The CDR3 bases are TGTGCCAGCAGCCAAGTGGGTCGGCAGGGCGAAAGGGTGCATTTT. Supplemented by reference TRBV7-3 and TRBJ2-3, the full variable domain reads GAGVSQTPSNKVTEKGKYVELRCDPISGHTALYWYRQSLGQGPEFLIYFQGTGAADDSGLPNDRFFAVRPEGSVSTLKIQRTERGDSAVYLCASSQVGRQGERVHFGPGTRLTVL.

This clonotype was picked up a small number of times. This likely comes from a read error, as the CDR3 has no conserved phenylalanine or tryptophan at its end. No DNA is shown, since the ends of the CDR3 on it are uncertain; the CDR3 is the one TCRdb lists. CDR3 protein: CSGQARRS. The genes are TRBV29-1 and TRBJ2-3. The CDR3 is 8 residues long, ends included. Germline CDR1 reads SQVTM; CDR2 reads ANQGSEA.

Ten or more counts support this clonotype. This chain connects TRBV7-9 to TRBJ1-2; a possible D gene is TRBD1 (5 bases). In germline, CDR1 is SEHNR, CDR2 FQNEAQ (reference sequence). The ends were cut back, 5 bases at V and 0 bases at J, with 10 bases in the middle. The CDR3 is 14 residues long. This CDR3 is CASSTLTANYGYTF. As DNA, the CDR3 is TGTGCCAGCAGCACCTTGACAGCTAACTATGGCTACACCTTC. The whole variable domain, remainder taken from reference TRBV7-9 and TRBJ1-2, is DTGVSQNPRHKITKRGQNVTFRCDPISEHNRLYWYRQTLGQGPEFLTYFQNEAQLEKSRLLSDRFSAERPKGSFSTLEIQRTEQGDSAMYLCASSTLTANYGYTFGSGTRLTVV.

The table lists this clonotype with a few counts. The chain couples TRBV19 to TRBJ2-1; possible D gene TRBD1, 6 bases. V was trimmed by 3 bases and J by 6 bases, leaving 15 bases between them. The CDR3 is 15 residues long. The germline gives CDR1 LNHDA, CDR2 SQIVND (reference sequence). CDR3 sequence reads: CASSMLQGRGNEQFF. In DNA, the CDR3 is TGTGCCAGTAGTATGTTACAGGGCAGGGGCAATGAGCAGTTCTTC.

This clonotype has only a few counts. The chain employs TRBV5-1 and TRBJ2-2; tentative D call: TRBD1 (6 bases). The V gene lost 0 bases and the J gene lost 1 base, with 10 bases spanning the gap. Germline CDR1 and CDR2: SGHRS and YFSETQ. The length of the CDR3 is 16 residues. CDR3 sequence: CASSLDTGLNTGELFF. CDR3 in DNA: TGCGCCAGCAGCTTGGACACAGGGCTGAACACCGGGGAGCTGTTTTTT.

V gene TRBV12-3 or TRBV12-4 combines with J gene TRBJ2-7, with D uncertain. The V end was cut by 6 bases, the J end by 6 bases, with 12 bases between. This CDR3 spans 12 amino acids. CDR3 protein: CASSTPPVEQYF. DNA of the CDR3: TGTGCCAGCAGCACCCCTCCGGTCGAGCAGTACTTC.

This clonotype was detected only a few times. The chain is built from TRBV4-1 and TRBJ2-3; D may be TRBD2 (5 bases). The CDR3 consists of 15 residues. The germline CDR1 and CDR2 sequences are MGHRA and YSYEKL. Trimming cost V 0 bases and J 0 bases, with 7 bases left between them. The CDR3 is CASSQEWTSTDTQYF. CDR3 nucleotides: TGCGCCAGCAGCCAAGAATGGACTAGCACAGATACGCAGTATTTT.

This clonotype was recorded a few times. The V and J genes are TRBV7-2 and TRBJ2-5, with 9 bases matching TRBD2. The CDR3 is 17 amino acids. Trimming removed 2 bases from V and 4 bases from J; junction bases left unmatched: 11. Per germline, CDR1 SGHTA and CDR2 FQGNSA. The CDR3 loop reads CASSLRLAGQGVETQYF. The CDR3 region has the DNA TGTGCCAGCAGCTTAAGGCTAGCGGGGCAGGGAGTAGAGACCCAGTACTTC.

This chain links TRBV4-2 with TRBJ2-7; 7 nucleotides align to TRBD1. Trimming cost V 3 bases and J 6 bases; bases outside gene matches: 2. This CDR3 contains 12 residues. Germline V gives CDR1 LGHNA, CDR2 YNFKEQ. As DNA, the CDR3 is TGTGCCAGCAGCCAGAACAGGGGCGAGCAGTACTTC. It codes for CASSQNRGEQYF.

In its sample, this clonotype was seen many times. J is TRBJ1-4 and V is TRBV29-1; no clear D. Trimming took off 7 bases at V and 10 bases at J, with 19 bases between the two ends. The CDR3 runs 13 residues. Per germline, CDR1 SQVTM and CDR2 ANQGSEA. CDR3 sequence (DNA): TGCAGCGGTCGAGGGCACGGCGGTGGAAAACTGTTTTTT. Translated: CSGRGHGGGKLFF.

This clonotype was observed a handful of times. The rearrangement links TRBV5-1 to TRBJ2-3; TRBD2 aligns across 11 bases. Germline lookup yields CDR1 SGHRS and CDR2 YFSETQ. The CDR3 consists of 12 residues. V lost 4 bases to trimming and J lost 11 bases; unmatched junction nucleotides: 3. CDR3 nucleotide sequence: TGCGCCAGCAGCAAGGGACTAGCGGAGCAGTATTTT. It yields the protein CASSKGLAEQYF.

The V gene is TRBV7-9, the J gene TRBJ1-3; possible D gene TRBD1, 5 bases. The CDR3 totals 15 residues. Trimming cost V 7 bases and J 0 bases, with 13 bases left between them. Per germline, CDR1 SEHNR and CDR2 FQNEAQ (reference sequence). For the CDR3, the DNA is TGTGCCAGCACCCCCACAGGAAGCTCTGGAAACACCATATATTTT. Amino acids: CASTPTGSSGNTIYF.

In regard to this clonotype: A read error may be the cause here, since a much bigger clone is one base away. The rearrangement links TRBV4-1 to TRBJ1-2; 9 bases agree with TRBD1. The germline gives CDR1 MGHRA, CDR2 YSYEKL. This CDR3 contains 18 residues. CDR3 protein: CANSQTPGQGKANYGYTF. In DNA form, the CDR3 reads TGCGCCAACAGCCAGACCCCGGGACAGGGCAAAGCTAACTATGGCTACACCTTC.

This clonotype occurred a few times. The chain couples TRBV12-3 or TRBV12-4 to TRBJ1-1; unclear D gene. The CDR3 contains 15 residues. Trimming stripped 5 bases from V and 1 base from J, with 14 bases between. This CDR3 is CASSTKTGWNTEAFF. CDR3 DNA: TGTGCCAGCAGTACCAAAACCGGCTGGAACACTGAAGCTTTCTTT.

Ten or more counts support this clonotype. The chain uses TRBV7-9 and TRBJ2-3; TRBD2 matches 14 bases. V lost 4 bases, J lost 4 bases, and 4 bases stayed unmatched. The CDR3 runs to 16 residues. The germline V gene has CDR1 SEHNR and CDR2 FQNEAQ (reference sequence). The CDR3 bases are TGTGCCAGCAGCTCCGGGACTAGCGGGGGCCCAGATACGCAGTATTTT. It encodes CASSSGTSGGPDTQYF.

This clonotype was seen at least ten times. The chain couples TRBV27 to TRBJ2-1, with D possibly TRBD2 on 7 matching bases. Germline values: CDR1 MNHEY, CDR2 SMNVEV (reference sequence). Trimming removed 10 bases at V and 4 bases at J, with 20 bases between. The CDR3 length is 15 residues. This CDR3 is CATLPQGGGYNEQFF. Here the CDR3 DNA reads TGTGCCACCCTCCCTCAGGGAGGGGGATACAATGAGCAGTTCTTC.